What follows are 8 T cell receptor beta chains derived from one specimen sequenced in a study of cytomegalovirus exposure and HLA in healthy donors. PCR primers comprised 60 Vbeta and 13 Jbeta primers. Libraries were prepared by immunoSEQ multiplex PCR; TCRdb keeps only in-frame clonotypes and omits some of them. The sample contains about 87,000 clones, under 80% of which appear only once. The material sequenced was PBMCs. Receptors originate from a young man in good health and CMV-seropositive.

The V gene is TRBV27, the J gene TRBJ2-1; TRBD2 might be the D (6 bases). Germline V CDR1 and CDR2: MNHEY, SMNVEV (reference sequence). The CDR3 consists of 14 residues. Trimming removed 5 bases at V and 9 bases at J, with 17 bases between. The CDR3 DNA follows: TGTGCCAGCAGTGCCGGGCCCGGAGGGAGTGAGCAGTTCTTC. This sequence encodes CASSAGPGGSEQFF.

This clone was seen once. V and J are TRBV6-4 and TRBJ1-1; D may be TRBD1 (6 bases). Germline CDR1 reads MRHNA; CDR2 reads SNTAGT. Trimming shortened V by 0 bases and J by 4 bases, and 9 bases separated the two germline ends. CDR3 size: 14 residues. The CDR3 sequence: CASSDSNRATEAFF. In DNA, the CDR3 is TGTGCCAGCAGTGACTCAAACAGGGCCACTGAAGCTTTCTTT.

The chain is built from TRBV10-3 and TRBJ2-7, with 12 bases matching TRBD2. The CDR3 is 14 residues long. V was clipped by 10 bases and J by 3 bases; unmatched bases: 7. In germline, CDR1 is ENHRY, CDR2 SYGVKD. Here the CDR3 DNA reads TGTGCCACTGCGGCGGGACTAGCGGGCTACGAGCAGTACTTC. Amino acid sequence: CATAAGLAGYEQYF.

As DNA, the CDR3 is TGTGCCAGCAGCACGGACAGGGCAGAGACCCAGTACTTC. The encoded protein is CASSTDRAETQYF. This chain uses TRBV7-7 with TRBJ2-5; 8 bases agree with TRBD1. Trimming took 5 bases from V and 4 from J; bases not matched to a gene: 3. The CDR3 is 13 amino acids. Germline loops: CDR1 SSHAT, CDR2 FNYEAQ (reference sequence).

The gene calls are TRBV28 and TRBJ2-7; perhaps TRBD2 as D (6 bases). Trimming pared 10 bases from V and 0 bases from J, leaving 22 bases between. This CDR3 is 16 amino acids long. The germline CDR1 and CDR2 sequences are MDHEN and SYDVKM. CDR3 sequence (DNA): TGTGCCATTAAGGCCGCTCGGCTAGCGAGCTCCTACGAGCAGTACTTC. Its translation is CAIKAARLASSYEQYF.

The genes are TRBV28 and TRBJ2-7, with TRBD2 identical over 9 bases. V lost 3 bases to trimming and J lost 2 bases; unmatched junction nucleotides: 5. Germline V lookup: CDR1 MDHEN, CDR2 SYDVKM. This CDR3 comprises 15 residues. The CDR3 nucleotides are TGTGCCAGCAGTTTCTCGGGACTAGCTCCCTACGAGCAGTACTTC. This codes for CASSFSGLAPYEQYF.

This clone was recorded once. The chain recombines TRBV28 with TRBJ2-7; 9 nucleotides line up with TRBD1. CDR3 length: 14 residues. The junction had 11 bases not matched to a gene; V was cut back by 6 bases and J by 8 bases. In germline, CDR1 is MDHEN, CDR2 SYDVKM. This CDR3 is CASSPGTGNPQQYF. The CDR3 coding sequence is TGTGCCAGCAGCCCCGGGACAGGGAACCCCCAGCAGTACTTC.

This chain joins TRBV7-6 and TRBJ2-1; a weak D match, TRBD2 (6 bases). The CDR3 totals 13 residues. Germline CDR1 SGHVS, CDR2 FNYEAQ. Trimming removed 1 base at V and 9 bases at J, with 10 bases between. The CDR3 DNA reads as TGTGCCAGCAGCTTAGAAATTAGCGGTGAGCAGTTCTTC. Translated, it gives CASSLEISGEQFF.